There are a few counts of the clone carrying this T cell receptor beta chain. Its antigen is not identified. Gene names refer to mouse genes. The read stops 4 residues short of the end of the CDR3; the missing end is completed from the germline J gene. The data derive from a study of CD8+ T cells in alopecia areata. Across the whole study: Recipients were approximately 6-10-week-old female C3H/HeJ mice grafted with skin from 6-12-month-old C3H/HeJ donors with spontaneous alopecia.

Reverse transcribed after extraction, RNA yielded cDNA as the sequencing template. The repertoire was sequenced with immunoSEQ multiplex PCR; TCRdb's copy has only in-frame clones and lacks some. The profile covers around 300,000 clones, none occurring a single time. The CDR3 runs 13 residues. Germline assignment: CDR1 NNHDY and CDR2 SYVADS. Findings and limits, study-wide: Higher clonality than in normal scalp was seen in lesional scalp, especially alopecia totalis/universalis.

Cells pooled from cutaneous lymph nodes were sorted on CD4, CD8alpha, NKG2D, NKG2ACE and other markers. This clonotype originated in a C3H/HeJ mouse with alopecia areata. Mice of this strain are of MHC haplotype H2-k. The sample taken for sequencing was CD4+ T cells sorted from a lymph node. V gene TRBV13-3 combines with J gene TRBJ2-4; 7 nucleotides match TRBD2. The sequenced part of the CDR3 DNA is TGTGCCAGCAGTGCTCTGGGGGAAAAC. It encodes CASSALGEN. The whole CDR3 sequence is CASSALGENTLYF.